A selection of T cell receptor beta chains follows, all from one sample in a study of blood T cell repertoires in COVID-19. Assay used: immunoSEQ multiplex PCR; TCRdb lists only in-frame clones, some missing. Counted here are 110,000 to 150,000 clones, approximately 80% occurring once; the ten biggest clones make up approximately 3.5%. The sequencing input was peripheral blood. The receptor source for this set is a man between 65 and 80 years old who had recovered from COVID-19. Both conserved end residues are part of each CDR3. A D gene is named only where the DNA matches it firmly. The listing skips clone size in some rows; elsewhere it reads once, few, many or a size class.

once,TRBJ1-2,TRBV9,NA,TGTGCCAGCAGCGTGGGGTCAGGGAGGAGCGATGGCTACACCTTC,CASSVGSGRSDGYTF
once,TRBJ2-5,TRBV19,NA,TGTGCCAGTAGTATTTTGGGCAACCAAGAGACCCAGTACTTC,CASSILGNQETQYF
NA,TRBJ2-1,TRBV6-5,TRBD1,TGTGCCAGCAGCCCCGGGACAGGGTACAATGAGCAGTTCTTC,CASSPGTGYNEQFF
few,TRBJ2-1,TRBV14,TRBD2,TGTGCCAGCAGCCAAGCCGGGACTAGCGGGAGTTCCCCCTACAATGAGCAGTTCTTC,CASSQAGTSGSSPYNEQFF
few,TRBJ1-6,TRBV15,NA,TGTGCCACCAGCAGAGATCGAGAGTACTCACCCCTCCACTTT,CATSRDREYSPLHF
NA,TRBJ1-3,TRBV30,NA,TGTGCCTGGAGTGTCACAGGGCAATTCTCCGGAAACACCATATATTTT,CAWSVTGQFSGNTIYF
NA,TRBJ1-6,TRBV6-2/TRBV6-3,NA,TGTGCCAGCAGTTACAGGGGGTATACCTGGAATTCACCCCTCCACTTT,CASSYRGYTWNSPLHF
NA,TRBJ2-5,TRBV7-9,NA,TGTGCCAGCAGCCTAGTCTCGCCCGCGTACCAAGAGACCCAGTACTTC,CASSLVSPAYQETQYF
NA,TRBJ2-1,TRBV3-1/TRBV3-2,TRBD2,TGTGCCAGCAGCCCGCACTCCCCTAGCGGAGAGGGCTCCTACAATGAGCAGTTCTTC,CASSPHSPSGEGSYNEQFF
NA,TRBJ1-5,TRBV7-8,NA,TGTGCCAGCAGCCACGTCCTGCGGGGAGGGAGCAATCAGCCCCAGCATTTT,CASSHVLRGGSNQPQHF
NA,TRBJ1-5,TRBV18,NA,TGTGCCAGCTCCCCTGGGAGTGTAGGTCAGCCCCAGCATTTT,CASSPGSVGQPQHF
NA,TRBJ1-2,TRBV6-5,NA,TGTGCCAGCAGTTACTCGCCACAAATCTATGGCTACACCTTC,CASSYSPQIYGYTF
NA,TRBJ2-7,TRBV5-1,NA,TGCGCCAGCAGCATAACTACCAGCTCCTACGAGCAGTACTTC,CASSITTSSYEQYF
NA,TRBJ2-2,TRBV4-1,TRBD1,TGCGCCAGCAGCCTGACAGGGCTGGGCACCGGGGAGCTGTTTTTT,CASSLTGLGTGELFF
NA,TRBJ2-7,TRBV6-6,NA,TGTGCCAGCAGACCCGGGATAACCTACGAGCAGTACTTC,CASRPGITYEQYF
NA,TRBJ2-3,TRBV27,TRBD1,TGTGCCAGCAGTCGGCAACTAACGACAGGGACGGGCGCGGATACGCAGTATTTT,CASSRQLTTGTGADTQYF
NA,TRBJ2-7,TRBV3-1/TRBV3-2,TRBD1,TGTGCCAGCAGCCAAACAGGGGGTCTTGACTACGAGCAGTACTTC,CASSQTGGLDYEQYF
NA,TRBJ2-7,TRBV4-2,NA,TGTGCCAGCAGCCCCCCCGGTTCCTACGAGCAGTACTTC,CASSPPGSYEQYF
NA,TRBJ2-7,TRBV12-5,TRBD2,TGTGCTAGTGGCAAAGAGCGGGAGGGATCCTACGAGCAGTACTTC,CASGKEREGSYEQYF
NA,TRBJ1-2,TRBV28,TRBD1,TGTGCCAGCAGGTCAACAGGGGGCGTACCTTTTAACTATGGCTACACCTTC,CASRSTGGVPFNYGYTF
NA,TRBJ2-2,TRBV27,NA,TGTGCCAGCAGTCCGGCGGGACTCCACACCGGGGAGCTGTTTTTT,CASSPAGLHTGELFF
NA,TRBJ2-3,TRBV5-4,NA,TGTGCCAGCAGCTTGACCCGGGACTTGGGGGATACGCAGTATTTT,CASSLTRDLGDTQYF
few,TRBJ2-7,TRBV12-5,NA,TGTGCTAGTGGTTTGGTTGCCGGGTCCTACGAGCAGTACTTC,CASGLVAGSYEQYF
few,TRBJ2-1,TRBV27,TRBD2,TGTGCCAGCAGAGACCCGGGGCGGGAGTTAGATGAGCAGTTCTTC,CASRDPGRELDEQFF
NA,TRBJ2-7,TRBV5-6,NA,TGTGCCAGCAGCTTGGATCGGCTAGGGGTATACGAGCAGTACTTC,CASSLDRLGVYEQYF
NA,TRBJ2-7,TRBV12-5,NA,TGTGCTAGTGGTCCTTCGATGGGGGCCACCTACGAGCAGTACTTC,CASGPSMGATYEQYF
NA,TRBJ1-6,TRBV6-5,NA,TGTGCCAGCAGCCAACGGGGGGCGGGTAATTCACCCCTCCACTTT,CASSQRGAGNSPLHF
NA,TRBJ2-4,TRBV4-1,TRBD2,TGCGCCAGCAACCCCGGACTAGCGGGAGGTTTCGGGGCCAAAAACATTCAGTACTTC,CASNPGLAGGFGAKNIQYF
few,TRBJ1-1,TRBV29-1,NA,TGCAGCGTTGCCCACAATGAAGCTTTCTTT,CSVAHNEAFF
NA,TRBJ2-3,TRBV5-1,NA,TGCGCCAGCAGCTCCGGGCAGGGGAACACAGATACGCAGTATTTT,CASSSGQGNTDTQYF
NA,TRBJ2-1,TRBV9,TRBD2,TGTGCCAGCAGCGTACTCCCGGCGGGAGCAAATGAGCAGTTCTTC,CASSVLPAGANEQFF
NA,TRBJ1-2,TRBV12-3/TRBV12-4,NA,TGTGCCAGCAGTCCGGGACTTCGGGGCTACACCTTC,CASSPGLRGYTF
once,TRBJ2-4,TRBV19,TRBD1,TGTGCCAGTAGTATAGATTTGGGACAGGGGGCCAAAAACATTCAGTACTTC,CASSIDLGQGAKNIQYF
many,TRBJ2-1,TRBV12-5,TRBD2,TGTGCTAGTGGTTCCAAGACTAGCGGGAGCTCCTACAATGAGCAGTTCTTC,CASGSKTSGSSYNEQFF
NA,TRBJ2-7,TRBV6-5,TRBD1,TGTGCCAGCAGCTCGACAGGGGACGATGCCTACGAGCAGTACTTC,CASSSTGDDAYEQYF
NA,TRBJ2-2,TRBV7-6,TRBD2,TGTGCCAGCAGCGCACGACTAGCGGGTGGAACCGGGGAGCTGTTTTTT,CASSARLAGGTGELFF
NA,TRBJ2-2,TRBV5-4,TRBD1,TGTGCCAGCAGCTTGGGGACAGGGGTTAACGGGGAGCTGTTTTTT,CASSLGTGVNGELFF
NA,TRBJ2-7,TRBV10-2,NA,TGCGCCAGCAGTGCCGGGGGGCGCGCGCAGTACTTC,CASSAGGRAQYF
NA,TRBJ1-5,TRBV2,NA,TGTGCCAGCAGGAAGGGAGTCGTGCAGCCCCAGCATTTT,CASRKGVVQPQHF
NA,TRBJ1-1,TRBV18,TRBD1,TGTGCCAGCTCACCGACAGGGGGGGACACTGAAGCTTTCTTT,CASSPTGGDTEAFF
NA,TRBJ2-7,TRBV2,TRBD1,TGTGCCAGCAGTGCCCGACAGGGGAACGAGCAGTACTTC,CASSARQGNEQYF
NA,TRBJ2-6,TRBV5-8,NA,TGTGCCAGCAGCAGCGCCAACTCTGGGGCCAACGTCCTGACTTTC,CASSSANSGANVLTF